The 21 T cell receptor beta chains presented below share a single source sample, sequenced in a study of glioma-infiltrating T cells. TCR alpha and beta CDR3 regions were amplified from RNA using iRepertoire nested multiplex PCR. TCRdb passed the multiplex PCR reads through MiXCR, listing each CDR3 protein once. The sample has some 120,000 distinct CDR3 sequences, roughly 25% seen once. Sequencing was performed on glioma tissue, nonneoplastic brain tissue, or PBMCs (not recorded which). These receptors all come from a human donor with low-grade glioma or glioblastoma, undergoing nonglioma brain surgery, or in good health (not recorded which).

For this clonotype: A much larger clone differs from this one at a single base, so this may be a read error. The CDR3 nucleotides are TGTGCCAGCAGCTTAAGGGGGATCGGAGAGACCGAGTACTTC. Protein: CASSLRGIGETEYF. V usage is TRBV7-3 and J usage is TRBJ2-5; D may correspond to TRBD1 or TRBD2 (5 bases each). Per germline, CDR1 SGHTA and CDR2 FQGTGA. This CDR3 contains 14 residues.

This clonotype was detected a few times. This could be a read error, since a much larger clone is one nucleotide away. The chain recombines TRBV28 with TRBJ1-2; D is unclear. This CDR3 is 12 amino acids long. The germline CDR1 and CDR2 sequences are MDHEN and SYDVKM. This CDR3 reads CASSVSDYVYTF. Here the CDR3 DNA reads TGTGCCAGCAGTGTAAGTGACTATGTCTACACCTTC.

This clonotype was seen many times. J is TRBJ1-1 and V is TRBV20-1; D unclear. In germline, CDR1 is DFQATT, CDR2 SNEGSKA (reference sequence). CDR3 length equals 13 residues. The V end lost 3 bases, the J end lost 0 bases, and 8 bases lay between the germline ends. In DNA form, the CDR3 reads TGCAGTGCTAGTCAGTACATGAACACTGAAGCTTTCTTT. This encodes CSASQYMNTEAFF.

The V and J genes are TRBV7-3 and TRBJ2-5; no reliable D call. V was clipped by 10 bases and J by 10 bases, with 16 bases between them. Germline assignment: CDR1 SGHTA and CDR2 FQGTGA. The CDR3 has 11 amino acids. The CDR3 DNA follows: TGTGCCATTGAGGATGAGAATAGCCAGTACTTC. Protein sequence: CAIEDENSQYF. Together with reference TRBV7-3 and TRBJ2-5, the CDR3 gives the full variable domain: GAGVSQTPSNKVTEKGKYVELRCDPISGHTALYWYRQSLGQGPEFLIYFQGTGAADDSGLPNDRFFAVRPEGSVSTLKIQRTERGDSAVYLCAIEDENSQYFGPGTRLLVL.

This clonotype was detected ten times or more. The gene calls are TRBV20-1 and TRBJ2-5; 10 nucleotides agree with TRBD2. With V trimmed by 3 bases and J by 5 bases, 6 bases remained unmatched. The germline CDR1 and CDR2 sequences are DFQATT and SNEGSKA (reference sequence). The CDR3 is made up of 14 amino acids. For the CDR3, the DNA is TGCAGTGCTAGCCTAGCGGGAGTCTATGAGACCCAGTACTTC. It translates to CSASLAGVYETQYF.

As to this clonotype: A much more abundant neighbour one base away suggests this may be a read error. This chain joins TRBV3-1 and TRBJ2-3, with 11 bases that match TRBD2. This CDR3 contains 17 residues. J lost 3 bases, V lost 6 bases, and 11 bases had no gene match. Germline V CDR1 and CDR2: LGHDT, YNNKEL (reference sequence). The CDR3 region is CASSRNSGRARTDTQYF. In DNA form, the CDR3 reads TGTGCCAGCAGTCGGAATAGCGGGAGGGCCCGGACAGATACGCAGTATTTT.

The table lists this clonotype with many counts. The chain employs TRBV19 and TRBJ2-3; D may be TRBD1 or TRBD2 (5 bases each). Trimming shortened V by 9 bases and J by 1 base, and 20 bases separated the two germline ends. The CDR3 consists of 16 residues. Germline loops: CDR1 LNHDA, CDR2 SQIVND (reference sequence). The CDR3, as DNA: TGTGCCAGCCTCCAGACAGCGGCCTACCGCACAGATACGCAGTATTTT. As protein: CASLQTAAYRTDTQYF.

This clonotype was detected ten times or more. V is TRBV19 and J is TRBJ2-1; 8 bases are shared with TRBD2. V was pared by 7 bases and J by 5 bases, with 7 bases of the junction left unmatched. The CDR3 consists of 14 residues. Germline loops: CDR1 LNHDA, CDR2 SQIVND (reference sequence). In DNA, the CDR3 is TGTGCCAGTACCTCACCGGGACTAGACAATGAGCAGTTCTTC. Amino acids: CASTSPGLDNEQFF. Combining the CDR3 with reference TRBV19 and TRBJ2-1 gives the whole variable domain DGGITQSPKYLFRKEGQNVTLSCEQNLNHDAMYWYRQDPGQGLRLIYYSQIVNDFQKGDIAEGYSVSREKKESFPLTVTSAQKNPTAFYLCASTSPGLDNEQFFGPGTRLTVL.

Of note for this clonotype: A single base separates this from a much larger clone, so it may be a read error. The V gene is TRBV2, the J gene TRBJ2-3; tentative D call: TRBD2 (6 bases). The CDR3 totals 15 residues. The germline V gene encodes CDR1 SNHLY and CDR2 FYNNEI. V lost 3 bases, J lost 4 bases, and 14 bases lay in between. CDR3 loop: CASSDGEVPPDTQYF. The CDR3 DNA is TGTGCCAGCAGTGATGGGGAGGTTCCCCCAGATACGCAGTATTTT. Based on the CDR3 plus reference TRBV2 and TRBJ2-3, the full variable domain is EPEVTQTPSHQVTQMGQEVILRCVPISNHLYFYWYRQILGQKVEFLVSFYNNEISEKSEIFDDQFSVERPDGSNFTLKIRSTKLEDSAMYFCASSDGEVPPDTQYFGPGTRLTVL.

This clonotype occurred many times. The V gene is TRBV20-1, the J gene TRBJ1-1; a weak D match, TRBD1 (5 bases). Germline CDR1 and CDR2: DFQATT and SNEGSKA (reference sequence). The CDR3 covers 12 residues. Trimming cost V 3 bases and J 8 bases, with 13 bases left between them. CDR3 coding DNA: TGCAGTGCTAGGGGCAGGGTGGAAGAAGCTTTCTTT. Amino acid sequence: CSARGRVEEAFF.

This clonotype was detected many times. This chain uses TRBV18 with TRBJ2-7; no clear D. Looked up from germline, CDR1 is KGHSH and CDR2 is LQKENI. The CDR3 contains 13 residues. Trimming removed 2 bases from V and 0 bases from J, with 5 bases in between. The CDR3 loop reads CASSPGFSYEQYF. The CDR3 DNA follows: TGTGCCAGCTCACCAGGGTTCTCCTACGAGCAGTACTTC. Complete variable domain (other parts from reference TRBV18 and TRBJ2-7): NAGVMQNPRHLVRRRGQEARLRCSPMKGHSHVYWYRQLPEEGLKFMVYLQKENIIDESGMPKERFSAEFPKEGPSILRIQQVVRGDSAAYFCASSPGFSYEQYFGPGTRLTVT.

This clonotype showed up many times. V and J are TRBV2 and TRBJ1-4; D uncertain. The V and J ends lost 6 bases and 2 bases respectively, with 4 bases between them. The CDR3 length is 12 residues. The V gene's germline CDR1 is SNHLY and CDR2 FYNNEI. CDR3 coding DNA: TGTGCCAGCAGCGAGACTAATGAAAAACTGTTTTTT. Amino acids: CASSETNEKLFF.

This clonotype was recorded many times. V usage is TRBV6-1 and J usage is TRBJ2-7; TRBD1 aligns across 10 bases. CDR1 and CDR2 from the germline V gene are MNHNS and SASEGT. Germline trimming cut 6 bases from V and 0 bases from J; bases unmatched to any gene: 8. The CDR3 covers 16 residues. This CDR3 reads CASRGPGQGPSYEQYF. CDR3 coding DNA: TGTGCCAGCAGAGGACCGGGACAGGGGCCCTCCTACGAGCAGTACTTC.

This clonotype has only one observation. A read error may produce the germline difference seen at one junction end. CDR3 coding DNA: TGTGCCTGCAGAAATATGAACACTGAAGCCTTCTTT. It specifies CACRNMNTEAFF. The chain joins TRBV12-3 or TRBV12-4 to TRBJ1-1; no reliable D call. The CDR3 covers 12 residues.

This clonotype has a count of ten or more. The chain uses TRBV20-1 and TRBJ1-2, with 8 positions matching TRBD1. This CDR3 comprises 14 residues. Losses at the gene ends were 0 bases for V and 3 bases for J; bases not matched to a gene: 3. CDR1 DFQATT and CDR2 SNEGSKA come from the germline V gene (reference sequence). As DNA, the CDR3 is TGCAGTGCTAGAGAACAGGGGGTTGACTATGGCTACACCTTC. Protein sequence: CSAREQGVDYGYTF.

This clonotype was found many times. CDR3 sequence: CASSLGLAINYEQYF. CDR3 sequence (DNA): TGTGCCAGCAGTCTCGGACTAGCGATTAACTACGAGCAGTACTTC. The V and J genes are TRBV27 and TRBJ2-7; 9 positions match TRBD2. Germline V gives CDR1 MNHEY, CDR2 SMNVEV (reference sequence). The CDR3 contains 15 residues. The V and J ends lost 5 bases and 3 bases, in that order; junction bases with no gene match: 8.

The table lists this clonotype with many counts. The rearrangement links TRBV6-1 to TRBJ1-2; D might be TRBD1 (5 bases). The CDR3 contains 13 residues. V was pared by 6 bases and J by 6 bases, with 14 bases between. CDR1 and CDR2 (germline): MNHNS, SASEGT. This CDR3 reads CASSTGTTNGYTF. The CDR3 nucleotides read TGTGCCAGCAGCACCGGGACCACTAATGGCTACACCTTC.

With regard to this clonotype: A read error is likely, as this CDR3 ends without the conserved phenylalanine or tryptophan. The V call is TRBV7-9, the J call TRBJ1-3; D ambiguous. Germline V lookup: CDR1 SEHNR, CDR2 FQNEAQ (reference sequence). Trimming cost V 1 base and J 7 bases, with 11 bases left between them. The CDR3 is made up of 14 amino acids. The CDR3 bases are TGTGCCAGCAGCTTAGTACAGCTCGGGAACACCATATATTCT. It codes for CASSLVQLGNTIYS.

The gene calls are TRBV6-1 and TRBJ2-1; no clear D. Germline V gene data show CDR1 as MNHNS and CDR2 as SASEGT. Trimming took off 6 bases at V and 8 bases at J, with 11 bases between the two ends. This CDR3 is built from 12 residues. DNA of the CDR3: TGTGCCAGCAGCGGAATCGGCGATGAGCAGTTCTTC. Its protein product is CASSGIGDEQFF.

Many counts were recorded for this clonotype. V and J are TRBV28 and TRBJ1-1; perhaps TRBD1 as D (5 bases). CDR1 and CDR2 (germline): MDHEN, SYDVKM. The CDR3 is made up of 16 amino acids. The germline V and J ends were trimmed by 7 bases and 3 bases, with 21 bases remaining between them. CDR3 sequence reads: CASTPSGGVKDTEAFF. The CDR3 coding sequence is TGTGCCAGCACCCCGAGCGGGGGAGTCAAGGACACTGAAGCTTTCTTT.

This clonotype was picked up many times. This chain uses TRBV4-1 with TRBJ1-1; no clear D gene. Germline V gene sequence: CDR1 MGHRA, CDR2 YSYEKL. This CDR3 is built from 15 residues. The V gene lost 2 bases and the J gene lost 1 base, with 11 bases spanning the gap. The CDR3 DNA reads TGCGCCAGCAGCCAACCCACGAAAGCGAACACTGAAGCTTTCTTT. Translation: CASSQPTKANTEAFF.